This T cell receptor beta chain was captured by sequencing in a study of technical replicates of blood from a handful of donors. Here immunoSEQ multiplex PCR was the method, and the copy in TCRdb shows in-frame clones only, minus some. Among about 70,000 clones listed, about 96% were seen once. What was sequenced was T cells isolated from PBMCs. The clonotype comes from a human donor in good health.

CDR3 in DNA: TGTGCCTGGACTGACAGGGGGATCGGGGAGCTGTTTTTT. It codes for CAWTDRGIGELFF. This chain uses TRBV30 with TRBJ2-2; 9 bases match TRBD1. This CDR3 spans 13 amino acids. The V segment lost 4 bases and the J segment 7 bases; nucleotides outside the gene matches: 4. Germline loops: CDR1 GTSNPN, CDR2 SVGIG (reference sequence).